This T cell receptor (beta chain) was sequenced for a study of blood T cell repertoires in COVID-19. The wider study: There were acute and convalescent COVID-19 samples, and they came from the United States, Italy and Spain.

Participant reports of clinical history set cohort assignment. Assay used: immunoSEQ multiplex PCR; TCRdb lists only in-frame clones, some missing. The table records under 500,000 clones, 75% to 90% of them present only once. The CDR3 totals 15 residues. The V and J ends lost 4 bases and 5 bases, in that order; junction bases with no gene match: 10. Germline V gene sequence: CDR1 SGHNT, CDR2 YYREEE (reference sequence). The rearrangement links TRBV5-4 to TRBJ1-1, with TRBD1 matching over 8 bases. Sequencing used PBMCs or T cells enriched from blood (not recorded which). The sequence was obtained from a young man who had recovered from COVID-19. The CDR3 reads CASSPTGQAETEAFF. The CDR3 DNA follows: TGTGCCAGCAGCCCGACGGGACAGGCTGAGACTGAAGCTTTCTTT.